This TCR beta chain was sequenced during a study of T-cell memory formation after mild COVID-19. Findings and caveats of the study: The main location of contracting CD4+ clones was CM and EM, and that of contracting CD8+ clones was EMRA. Later expanders leaned CD4+, whereas clones that contracted between day 15 and 85 were balanced CD4/CD8.

The germline V gene encodes CDR1 SGHTA and CDR2 FQGNSA. The length of the CDR3 is 17 residues. Trimming pared 5 bases from V and 7 bases from J, leaving 26 bases between. This clonotype was picked up a small number of times. What it binds is not known. TCRdb fed the 5' RACE reads into MiXCR, producing one record per CDR3 protein. The sample gives about 110,000 distinct CDR3 sequences, over 15% of which show up once; less than 6% is in the top ten. This receptor was identified in a man between 18 and 35 years old who had mild COVID-19 (a few samples of this study predate the infection). Cell type and time point are not known. This sequence joins TRBV7-2 and TRBJ1-2; D perhaps matches TRBD1 (5 bases). The sequencing input was PBMCs or a T cell subset sorted from them (not recorded which). DNA of the CDR3: TGTGCCAGCAGCGATAGGTCCGGGACGACGGGGGTGGGTGGCTACACCTTC. Its protein product is CASSDRSGTTGVGGYTF.